Listed below are T cell receptor beta chains from one sample, sequenced in a study of T cells in Graves' hyperthyroidism and ophthalmopathy. TCRdb re-derived calls from the multiplex PCR reads in MiXCR, one entry per CDR3 protein. The data contain fewer than 550,000 distinct CDR3 sequences, 15% to 19% of them seen just once; the ten biggest clones take up approximately 14%. The sample was blood. The receptors derive from a young woman with Graves' hyperthyroidism. The CDR3 runs from the conserved cysteine through the conserved F or W. A D gene is named only where the DNA matches it firmly. A row's size may be missing; if present it is once, few, many or a size class.

V gene	J gene	D gene	clone size	CDR3 DNA	CDR3 protein
TRBV4-1	TRBJ1-1	TRBD1	.	TGCGCCAGCAGCCAAAAGAGGGGACAGGGGGCGACCACTGAAGCTTTCTTT	CASSQKRGQGATTEAFF
TRBV20-1	TRBJ1-4	.	few	TGCAGTGCTAGAGATTCGAGGGCGTCCCAAGAAAAACTGTTTTTT	CSARDSRASQEKLFF
TRBV5-5	TRBJ2-3	TRBD2	few	TGTGCCAGCAGCTTGTTTAGGCTAGCGGGGAGCACAGATACGCAGTATTTT	CASSLFRLAGSTDTQYF
TRBV2	TRBJ1-4	.	few	TGTGCCAGCGGGCGGACAGAACTGTTTTTT	CASGRTELFF
TRBV12-3/TRBV12-4	TRBJ2-3	.	.	TGTGCCAGCACGAATATCCTCACCACCTCTCGCACAGATACGCAGTATTTT	CASTNILTTSRTDTQYF
TRBV29-1	TRBJ1-3	.	many	TGCAGCGTCGACGTCGGAAACACCATATATTTT	CSVDVGNTIYF
TRBV2	TRBJ2-3	.	many	TGTGCCAGCACCTTCTTTGCGGGAAGGACAGATACGCAGTATTTT	CASTFFAGRTDTQYF
TRBV13	TRBJ1-5	.	.	TGTGCCAGCAGCTCACGCTGGAGCAATCAGCCCCAGCATTTT	CASSSRWSNQPQHF
TRBV29-1	TRBJ2-5	.	few	TGCAGCGTTGAATACATCCAAGAGACCCAGTACTTC	CSVEYIQETQYF
TRBV4-2	TRBJ1-3	TRBD1	.	TGTGCCAGCAGCCAAACCGGACAGGGAGCTGGAAACACCATATATTTT	CASSQTGQGAGNTIYF
TRBV3-1	TRBJ1-3	.	.	TGTGCCAGCGAGTCGGGGGGCCGTGGAAACACCATATATTTT	CASESGGRGNTIYF
TRBV5-1	TRBJ2-5	TRBD2	many	TGCGCCAGCCGGAAACTAGCGGGGATACAAGAGACCCAGTACTTC	CASRKLAGIQETQYF
TRBV7-9	TRBJ2-1	.	.	TGTGCCAGCAGCTTTACCAGGACAGAGAACAATGAGCAGTTCTTC	CASSFTRTENNEQFF
TRBV6-4	TRBJ2-1	.	.	TGTGCCAGCAGTGACACGGCCTACAATGAGCAGTTCTTC	CASSDTAYNEQFF
TRBV29-1	TRBJ1-3	.	few	TGCAGCGTTCCGGCCGGGGGTGGAAACACCATATATTTT	CSVPAGGGNTIYF
TRBV10-3	TRBJ2-7	TRBD1	many	TGTGCCATCAGCGAGACCCTACAGGGGGGATCCGAGCAGTACTTC	CAISETLQGGSEQYF
TRBV2	TRBJ2-7	TRBD1	.	TGTGCCAGCACAGGACAGGGAAACTACGAGCAGTACTTC	CASTGQGNYEQYF
TRBV27	TRBJ2-7	.	.	TGTGCCAGCAGCCTGACAGCCTCGAGATCCTACGAGCAGTACTTC	CASSLTASRSYEQYF
TRBV24-1	TRBJ2-1	.	many	TGTGCCACCAGTGATTTGGGACCGCGTGGATACAATGAGCAGTTCTTC	CATSDLGPRGYNEQFF
TRBV6-1	TRBJ2-1	TRBD2	.	TGTGCCAGCAGTCCCCCGGCTAGCGGGAGGGTGGGTGAGCAGTTCTTC	CASSPPASGRVGEQFF
TRBV10-3	TRBJ1-1	.	few	TGTGCCATCAGTGGTCAGGGAGAGAACACTGAAGCTTTCTTT	CAISGQGENTEAFF
TRBV27	TRBJ1-1	.	.	TGTGCCAGCAGTACTCGCGGAGTCGAGGTCACTGAAGCTTTCTTT	CASSTRGVEVTEAFF
TRBV20-1	TRBJ2-2	TRBD2	few	TGCAGTGCTAGCGGACTAGCGGGAGCAGGAACCGGGGAGCTGTTTTTT	CSASGLAGAGTGELFF
TRBV5-1	TRBJ1-1	TRBD1	many	TGCGCCAGCAGCTTGGAGGCAGGGGGCTACACTGAAGCTTTCTTT	CASSLEAGGYTEAFF
TRBV28	TRBJ2-1	.	many	TGTGCCAGCAGTTTCCTTATTTCCTACAATGAGCAGTTCTTC	CASSFLISYNEQFF
TRBV5-1	TRBJ2-1	TRBD2	many	TGCGCCAGCAGCCCGCTAGCGGGAGCCGACAATGAGCAGTTCTTC	CASSPLAGADNEQFF
TRBV15	TRBJ2-1	TRBD2	.	TGTGCCACCAGCAGGATTGGGACTAGTGTCAATGAGCAGTTCTTC	CATSRIGTSVNEQFF
TRBV14	TRBJ1-6	.	.	TGTGCCAGCAGCCAAGAGGAAGGCCCTTGGCCCCTCCACTTT	CASSQEEGPWPLHF
TRBV12-3/TRBV12-4	TRBJ2-2	TRBD1	few	TGTGCCAGCAGGTGGCAGGGGGCTCACGAGGAGCTGTTTTTT	CASRWQGAHEELFF
TRBV18	TRBJ2-7	.	many	TGTGCCAGCTCACCCCACGAGGGGCGGAGTGAGCAGTACTTC	CASSPHEGRSEQYF
TRBV28	TRBJ1-2	.	many	TGTGCCAGCAGTTCGCCCCTTTACAGGGCCCCCTATGGCTACACCTTC	CASSSPLYRAPYGYTF
TRBV7-9	TRBJ2-3	.	.	TGTGCCAGCAGCCGTTCTATAGATACGCAGTATTTT	CASSRSIDTQYF
TRBV7-2	TRBJ1-4	TRBD1	many	TGTGCCAGCAGCTGGGCCGGACAGGGGGCTGAAAAACTGTTTTTT	CASSWAGQGAEKLFF
TRBV20-1	TRBJ1-1	TRBD1	many	TGCAGTGCCCCAGGGGGGGGCGGATACACTGAAGCTTTCTTT	CSAPGGGGYTEAFF
TRBV7-8	TRBJ2-7	TRBD2	many	TGTGCCAGCAGCTTAGCGTGGCGGGGGAGTTGCGAGCAGTACTTC	CASSLAWRGSCEQYF
TRBV5-1	TRBJ2-2	TRBD1	many	TGCGCCAGCAGCTTGGGGACAGGGGACAATACCGGGGAGCTGTTTTTT	CASSLGTGDNTGELFF
TRBV12-3/TRBV12-4	TRBJ2-3	.	many	TGTGCCAGCAGTCCCACTCCAGATACGCAGTATTTT	CASSPTPDTQYF
TRBV15	TRBJ1-1	TRBD1	many	TGTGCCACCAGCAGAGGGGACAGGATGAACACTGAAGCTTTCTTT	CATSRGDRMNTEAFF
TRBV7-3	TRBJ2-5	.	.	TGTGCCAGCAGCTTAAGGGGTCTAGGAGAGGCCCAGTACTTC	CASSLRGLGEAQYF
TRBV3-1	TRBJ1-2	.	many	TGTGCCAGCAGCCAATGGTCCGGCAGGGGCTCTAACTATGGCTACACCTTC	CASSQWSGRGSNYGYTF
TRBV28	TRBJ2-3	TRBD2	many	TGTGCCAGCAGTTTTGAGGCAGGGAGCGGGGTCACAGATACGCAGTATTTT	CASSFEAGSGVTDTQYF
TRBV11-1	TRBJ1-1	.	many	TGTGCCAGCAGCTATGACAGAGAAGCTTTCTTT	CASSYDREAFF